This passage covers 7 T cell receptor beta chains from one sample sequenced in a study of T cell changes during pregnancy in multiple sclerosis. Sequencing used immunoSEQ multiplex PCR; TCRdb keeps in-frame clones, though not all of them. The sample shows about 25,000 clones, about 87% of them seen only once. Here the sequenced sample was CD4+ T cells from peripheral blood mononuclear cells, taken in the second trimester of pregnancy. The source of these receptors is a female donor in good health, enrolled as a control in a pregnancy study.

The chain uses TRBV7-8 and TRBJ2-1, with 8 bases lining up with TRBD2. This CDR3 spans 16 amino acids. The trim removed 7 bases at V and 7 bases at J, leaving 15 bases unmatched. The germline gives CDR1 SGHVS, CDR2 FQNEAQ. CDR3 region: CASTLGDGGAWNEQFF. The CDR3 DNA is TGTGCCAGCACGCTGGGGGACGGGGGGGCTTGGAATGAGCAGTTCTTC. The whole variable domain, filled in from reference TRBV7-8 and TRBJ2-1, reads GAGVSQSPRYKVAKRGQDVALRCDPISGHVSLFWYQQALGQGPEFLTYFQNEAQLDKSGLPSDRFFAERPEGSVSTLKIQRTQQEDSAVYLCASTLGDGGAWNEQFFGPGTRLTVL.

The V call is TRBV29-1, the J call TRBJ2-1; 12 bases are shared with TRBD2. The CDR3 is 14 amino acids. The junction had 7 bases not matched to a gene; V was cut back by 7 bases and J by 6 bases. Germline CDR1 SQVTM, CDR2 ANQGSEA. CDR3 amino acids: CSGSTSGSSNEQFF. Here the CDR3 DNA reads TGCAGCGGATCGACTAGCGGGAGTTCCAATGAGCAGTTCTTC.

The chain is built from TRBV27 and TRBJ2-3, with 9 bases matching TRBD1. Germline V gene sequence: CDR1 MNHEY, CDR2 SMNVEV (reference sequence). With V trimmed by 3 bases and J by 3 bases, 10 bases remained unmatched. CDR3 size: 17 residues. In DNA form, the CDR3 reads TGTGCCAGCAGTTTGAAAGCCGTGGACAGGGGTACAGATACGCAGTATTTT. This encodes CASSLKAVDRGTDTQYF.

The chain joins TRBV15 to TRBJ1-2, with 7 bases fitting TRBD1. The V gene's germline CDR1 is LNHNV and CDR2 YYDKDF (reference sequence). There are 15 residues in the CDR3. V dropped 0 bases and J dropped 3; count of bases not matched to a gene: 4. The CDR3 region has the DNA TGTGCCACCAGCAGAGATCGACAGGGCTACTATGGCTACACCTTC. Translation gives CATSRDRQGYYGYTF.

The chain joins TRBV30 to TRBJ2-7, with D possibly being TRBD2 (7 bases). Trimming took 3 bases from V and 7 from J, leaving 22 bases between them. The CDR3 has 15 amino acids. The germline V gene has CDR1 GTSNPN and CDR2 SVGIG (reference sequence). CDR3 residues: CAWRILRGAREEQYF. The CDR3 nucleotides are TGTGCCTGGAGGATCTTACGGGGGGCGCGTGAGGAGCAGTACTTC.

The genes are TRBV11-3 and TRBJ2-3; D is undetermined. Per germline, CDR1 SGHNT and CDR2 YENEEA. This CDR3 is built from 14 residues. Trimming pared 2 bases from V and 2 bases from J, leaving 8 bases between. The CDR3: CASSLTGNTDTQYF. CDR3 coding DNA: TGTGCCAGCAGCTTAACGGGTAACACAGATACGCAGTATTTT.

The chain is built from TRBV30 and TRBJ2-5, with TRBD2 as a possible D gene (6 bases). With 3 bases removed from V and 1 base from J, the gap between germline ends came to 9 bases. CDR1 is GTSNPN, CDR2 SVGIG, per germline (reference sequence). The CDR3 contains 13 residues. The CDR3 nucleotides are TGTGCCTGGAGGGGGACTTTCCAAGAGACCCAGTACTTC. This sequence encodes CAWRGTFQETQYF.